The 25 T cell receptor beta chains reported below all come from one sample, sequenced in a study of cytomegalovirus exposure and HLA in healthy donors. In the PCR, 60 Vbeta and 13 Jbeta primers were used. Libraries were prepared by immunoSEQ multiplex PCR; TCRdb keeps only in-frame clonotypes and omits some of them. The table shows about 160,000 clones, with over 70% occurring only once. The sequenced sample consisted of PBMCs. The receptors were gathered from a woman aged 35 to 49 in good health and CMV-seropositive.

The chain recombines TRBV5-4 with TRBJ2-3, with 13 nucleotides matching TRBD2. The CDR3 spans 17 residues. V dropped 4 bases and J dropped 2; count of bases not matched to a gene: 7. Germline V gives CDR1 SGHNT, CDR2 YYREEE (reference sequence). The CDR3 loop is CASSPGGTSGATDTQYF. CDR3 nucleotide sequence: TGTGCCAGCAGCCCCGGGGGGACTAGCGGGGCCACAGATACGCAGTATTTT.

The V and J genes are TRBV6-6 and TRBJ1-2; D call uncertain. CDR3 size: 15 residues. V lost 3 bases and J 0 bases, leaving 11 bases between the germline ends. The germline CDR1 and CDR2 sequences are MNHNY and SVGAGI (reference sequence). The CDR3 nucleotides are TGTGCCAGCAGTTATCAAGAACAAGCTAACTATGGCTACACCTTC. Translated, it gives CASSYQEQANYGYTF.

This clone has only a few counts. The CDR3 sequence is CASNRAGGYEQYF. In DNA, the CDR3 is TGTGCCAGCAATAGGGCAGGGGGCTACGAGCAGTACTTC. The chain carries TRBV6-6 and TRBJ2-7; 7 nucleotides match TRBD1. Trimming took 7 bases from V and 3 from J; bases not matched to a gene: 6. Germline CDR1 MNHNY, CDR2 SVGAGI (reference sequence). The CDR3 is made up of 13 amino acids.

The CDR3 DNA reads as TGTGCCAGCAAAGCCGGGACAGGGGTATCACCCCTCCACTTT. Its translation is CASKAGTGVSPLHF. The chain combines TRBV19 with TRBJ1-6, with TRBD1 identical over 10 bases. There are 14 residues in the CDR3. V shed 9 bases and J 10 bases; nucleotides not matched to a gene: 9. The germline V gene has CDR1 LNHDA and CDR2 SQIVND (reference sequence).

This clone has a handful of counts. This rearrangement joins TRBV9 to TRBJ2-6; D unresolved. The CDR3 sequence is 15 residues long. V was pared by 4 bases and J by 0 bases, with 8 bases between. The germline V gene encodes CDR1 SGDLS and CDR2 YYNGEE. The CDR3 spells CASSRSNSGANVLTF. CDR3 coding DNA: TGTGCCAGCAGCCGGAGTAACTCTGGGGCCAACGTCCTGACTTTC.

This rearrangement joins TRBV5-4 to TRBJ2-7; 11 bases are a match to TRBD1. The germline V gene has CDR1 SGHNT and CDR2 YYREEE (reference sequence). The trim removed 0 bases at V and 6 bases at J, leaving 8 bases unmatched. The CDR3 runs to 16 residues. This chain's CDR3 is CASSLGPGQGGIEQYF. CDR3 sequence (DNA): TGTGCCAGCAGCTTGGGTCCGGGACAGGGGGGGATCGAGCAGTACTTC.

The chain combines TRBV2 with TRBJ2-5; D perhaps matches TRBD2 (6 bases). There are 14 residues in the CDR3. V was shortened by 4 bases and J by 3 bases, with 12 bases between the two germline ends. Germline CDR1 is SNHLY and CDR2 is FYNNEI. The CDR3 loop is CASSGRGSKETQYF. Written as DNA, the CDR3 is TGTGCCAGCAGTGGTCGGGGGTCCAAAGAGACCCAGTACTTC.

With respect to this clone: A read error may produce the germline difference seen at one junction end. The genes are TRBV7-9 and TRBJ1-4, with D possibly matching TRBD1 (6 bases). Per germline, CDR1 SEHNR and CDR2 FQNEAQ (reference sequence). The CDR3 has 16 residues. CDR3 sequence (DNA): TGTTCCAGCAGCTTTTATTTACAGGGACCCAATGAAAAACTGTTTTTT. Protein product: CSSSFYLQGPNEKLFF.

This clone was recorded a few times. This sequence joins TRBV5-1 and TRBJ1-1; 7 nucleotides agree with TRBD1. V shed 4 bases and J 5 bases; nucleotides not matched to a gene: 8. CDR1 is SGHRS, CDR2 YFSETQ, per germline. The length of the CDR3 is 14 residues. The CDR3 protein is CASSRRQGKTEAFF. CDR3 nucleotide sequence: TGCGCCAGCAGCCGACGACAGGGAAAGACTGAAGCTTTCTTT.

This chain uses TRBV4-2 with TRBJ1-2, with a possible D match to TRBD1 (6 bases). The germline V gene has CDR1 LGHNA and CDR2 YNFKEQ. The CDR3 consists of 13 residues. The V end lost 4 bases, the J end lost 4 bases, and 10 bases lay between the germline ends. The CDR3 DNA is TGTGCCAGCAGCCCCAAAGGGGGCTATGGCTACACCTTC. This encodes CASSPKGGYGYTF.

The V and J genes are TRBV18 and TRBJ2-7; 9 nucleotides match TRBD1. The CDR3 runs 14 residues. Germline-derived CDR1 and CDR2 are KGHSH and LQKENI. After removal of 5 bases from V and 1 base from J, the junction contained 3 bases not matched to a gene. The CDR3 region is CASSKDRGSYEQYF. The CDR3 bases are TGTGCCAGCTCAAAGGACAGGGGTTCCTACGAGCAGTACTTC.

The CDR3 sequence is CASSPVGAGIYEQYF. The CDR3 DNA reads TGTGCCAGCAGTCCCGTTGGAGCGGGGATCTACGAGCAGTACTTC. The chain uses TRBV27 and TRBJ2-7; 7 positions match TRBD2. The junction had 10 bases not matched to a gene; V was cut back by 5 bases and J by 3 bases. CDR3 length equals 15 residues. The germline gives CDR1 MNHEY, CDR2 SMNVEV (reference sequence).

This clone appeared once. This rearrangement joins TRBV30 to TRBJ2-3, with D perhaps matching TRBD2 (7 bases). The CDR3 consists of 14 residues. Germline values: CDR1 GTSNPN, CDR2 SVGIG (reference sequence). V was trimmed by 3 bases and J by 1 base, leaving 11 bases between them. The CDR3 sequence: CAWRRGGGTDTQYF. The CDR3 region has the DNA TGTGCCTGGAGGAGGGGGGGTGGCACAGATACGCAGTATTTT.

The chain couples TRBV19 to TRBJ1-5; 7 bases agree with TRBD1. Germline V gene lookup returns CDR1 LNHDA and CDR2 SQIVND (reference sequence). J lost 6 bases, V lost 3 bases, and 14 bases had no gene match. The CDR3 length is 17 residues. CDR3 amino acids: CASSILPSGTVTQPQHF. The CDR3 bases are TGTGCCAGTAGTATTCTGCCCTCCGGGACAGTGACTCAGCCCCAGCATTTT.

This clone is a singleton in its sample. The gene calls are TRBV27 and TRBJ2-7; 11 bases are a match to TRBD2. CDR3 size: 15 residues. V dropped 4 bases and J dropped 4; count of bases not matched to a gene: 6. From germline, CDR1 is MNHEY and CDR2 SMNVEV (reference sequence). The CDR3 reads CASSSLTSGAYEQYF. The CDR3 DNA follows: TGTGCCAGCAGTTCTCTGACTAGCGGGGCTTACGAGCAGTACTTC.

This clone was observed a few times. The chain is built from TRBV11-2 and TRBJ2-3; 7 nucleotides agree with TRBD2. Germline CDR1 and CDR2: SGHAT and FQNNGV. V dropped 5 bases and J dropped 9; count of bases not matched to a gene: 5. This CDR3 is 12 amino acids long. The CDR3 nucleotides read TGTGCCAGCAGCACGACTAGCACCACGCAGTATTTT. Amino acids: CASSTTSTTQYF.

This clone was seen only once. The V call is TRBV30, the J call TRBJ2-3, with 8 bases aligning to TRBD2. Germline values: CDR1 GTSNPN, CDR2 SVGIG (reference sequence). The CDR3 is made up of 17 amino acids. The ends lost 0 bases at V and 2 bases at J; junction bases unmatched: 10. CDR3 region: CAWSVTPEAGATDTQYF. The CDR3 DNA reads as TGTGCCTGGAGTGTAACCCCTGAAGCGGGGGCCACAGATACGCAGTATTTT. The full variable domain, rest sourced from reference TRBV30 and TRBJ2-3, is SQTIHQWPATLVQPVGSPLSLECTVEGTSNPNLYWYRQAAGRGLQLLFYSVGIGQISSEVPQNLSASRPQDRQFILSSKKLLLSDSGFYLCAWSVTPEAGATDTQYFGPGTRLTVL.

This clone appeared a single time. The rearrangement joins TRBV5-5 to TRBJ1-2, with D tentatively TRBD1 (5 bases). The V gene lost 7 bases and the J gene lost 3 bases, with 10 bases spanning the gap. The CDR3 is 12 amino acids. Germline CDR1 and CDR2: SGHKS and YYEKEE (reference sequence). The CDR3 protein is CASGPGDYGYTF. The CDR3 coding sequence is TGTGCCAGCGGACCGGGGGACTATGGCTACACCTTC.

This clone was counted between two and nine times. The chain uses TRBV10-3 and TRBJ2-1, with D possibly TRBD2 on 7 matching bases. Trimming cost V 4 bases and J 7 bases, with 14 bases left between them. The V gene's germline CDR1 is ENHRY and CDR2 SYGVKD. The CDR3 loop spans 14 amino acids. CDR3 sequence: CAISGGGGGNEQFF. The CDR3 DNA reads TGTGCCATCAGTGGGGGCGGGGGCGGAAATGAGCAGTTCTTC.

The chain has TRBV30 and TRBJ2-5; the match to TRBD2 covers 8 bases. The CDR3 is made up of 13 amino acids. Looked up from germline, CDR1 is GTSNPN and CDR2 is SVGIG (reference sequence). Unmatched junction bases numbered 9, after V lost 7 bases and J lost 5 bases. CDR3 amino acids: CAYSGGARETQYF. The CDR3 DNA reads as TGTGCCTACTCCGGGGGGGCGAGGGAGACCCAGTACTTC.

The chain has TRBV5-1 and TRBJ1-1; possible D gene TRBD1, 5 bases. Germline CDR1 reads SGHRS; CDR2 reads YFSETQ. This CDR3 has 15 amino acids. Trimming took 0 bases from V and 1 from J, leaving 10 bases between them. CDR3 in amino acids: CASSLEPGKNTEAFF. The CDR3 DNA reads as TGCGCCAGCAGCTTGGAACCAGGGAAGAACACTGAAGCTTTCTTT.

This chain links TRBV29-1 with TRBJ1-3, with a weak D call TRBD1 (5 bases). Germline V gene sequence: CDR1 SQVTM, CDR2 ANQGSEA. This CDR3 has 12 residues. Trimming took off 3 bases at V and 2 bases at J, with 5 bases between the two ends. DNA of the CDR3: TGCAGCGTTGAGGGGCCTGGAAACACCATATATTTT. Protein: CSVEGPGNTIYF. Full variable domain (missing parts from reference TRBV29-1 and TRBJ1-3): SAVISQKPSRDICQRGTSLTIQCQVDSQVTMMFWYRQQPGQSLTLIATANQGSEATYESGFVIDKFPISRPNLTFSTLTVSNMSPEDSSIYLCSVEGPGNTIYFGEGSWLTVV.

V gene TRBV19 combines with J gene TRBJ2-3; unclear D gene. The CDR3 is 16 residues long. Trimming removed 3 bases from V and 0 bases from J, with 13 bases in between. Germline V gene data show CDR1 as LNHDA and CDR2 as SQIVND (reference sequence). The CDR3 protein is CASSMRVGFSTDTQYF. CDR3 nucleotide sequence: TGTGCCAGTAGTATGAGAGTGGGCTTTAGCACAGATACGCAGTATTTT. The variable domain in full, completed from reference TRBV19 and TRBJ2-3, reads DGGITQSPKYLFRKEGQNVTLSCEQNLNHDAMYWYRQDPGQGLRLIYYSQIVNDFQKGDIAEGYSVSREKKESFPLTVTSAQKNPTAFYLCASSMRVGFSTDTQYFGPGTRLTVL.

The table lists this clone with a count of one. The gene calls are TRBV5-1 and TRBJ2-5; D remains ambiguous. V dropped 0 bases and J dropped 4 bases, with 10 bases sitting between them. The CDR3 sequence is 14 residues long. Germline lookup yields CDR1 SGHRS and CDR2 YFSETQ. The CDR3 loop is CASSLANTLETQYF. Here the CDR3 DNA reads TGCGCCAGCAGCTTGGCCAATACATTAGAGACCCAGTACTTC.

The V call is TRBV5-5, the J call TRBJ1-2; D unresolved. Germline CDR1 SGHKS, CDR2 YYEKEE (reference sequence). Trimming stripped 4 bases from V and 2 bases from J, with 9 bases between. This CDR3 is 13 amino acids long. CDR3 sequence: CASSLGGNYGYTF. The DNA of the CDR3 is TGTGCCAGCAGCCTGGGCGGCAACTATGGCTACACCTTC. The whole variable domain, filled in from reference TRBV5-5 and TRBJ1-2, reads DAGVTQSPTHLIKTRGQQVTLRCSPISGHKSVSWYQQVLGQGPQFIFQYYEKEERGRGNFPDRFSARQFPNYSSELNVNALLLGDSALYLCASSLGGNYGYTFGSGTRLTVV.